The 3 T cell receptor beta chains below come from one sample, sequenced in a study of blood T cell repertoires in COVID-19. Repertoires were generated with immunoSEQ multiplex PCR, while TCRdb's copy carries only in-frame clones and drops some. The sample consists of tens of thousands of clones, 70% to 90% of them appearing once. The sample consisted of peripheral blood. The receptor set was obtained from a human donor in a cohort sampled during active COVID-19. The donor label of this sample is uncertain.

The V gene is TRBV14, the J gene TRBJ2-7; 7 bases line up with TRBD1. This CDR3 is 14 amino acids long. V shed 5 bases, J shed 3 bases, and the junction held 7 bases outside the gene matches. Germline V gives CDR1 SGHDN, CDR2 FVKESK. CDR3 in amino acids: CASSNRDRLYEQYF. CDR3 sequence (DNA): TGTGCCAGCAGCAACAGGGACAGACTCTACGAGCAGTACTTC.

V and J are TRBV6-5 and TRBJ1-2; D not resolved. The CDR3 runs 16 residues. Germline-derived CDR1 and CDR2 are MNHEY and SVGAGI. V was shortened by 2 bases and J by 2 bases, with 15 bases between the two germline ends. In DNA form, the CDR3 reads TGTGCCAGCAGTTACCTCCCGGGTGGAGGGAACTATGGCTACACCTTC. It is translated as CASSYLPGGGNYGYTF.

The J gene is TRBJ2-5, the V gene TRBV5-4, with D possibly TRBD2 on 5 matching bases. Looked up from germline, CDR1 is SGHNT and CDR2 is YYREEE (reference sequence). The V end was cut by 4 bases, the J end by 5 bases, with 15 bases between. The CDR3 has 14 amino acids. The CDR3 nucleotides are TGTGCCAGCAGCCCCTACAGCGGTGGGGAGACCCAGTACTTC. Protein: CASSPYSGGETQYF.